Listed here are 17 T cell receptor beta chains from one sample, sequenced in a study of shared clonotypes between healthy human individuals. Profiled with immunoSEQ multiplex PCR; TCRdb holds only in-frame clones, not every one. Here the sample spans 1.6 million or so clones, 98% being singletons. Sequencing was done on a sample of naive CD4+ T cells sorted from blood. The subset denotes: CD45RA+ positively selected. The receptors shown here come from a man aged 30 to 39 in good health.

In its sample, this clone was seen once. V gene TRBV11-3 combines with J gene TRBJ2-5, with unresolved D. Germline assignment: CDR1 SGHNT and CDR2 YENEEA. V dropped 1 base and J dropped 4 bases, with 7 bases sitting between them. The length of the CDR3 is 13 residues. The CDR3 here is CASSLGVGETQYF. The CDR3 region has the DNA TGTGCCAGCAGCTTAGGCGTGGGAGAGACCCAGTACTTC.

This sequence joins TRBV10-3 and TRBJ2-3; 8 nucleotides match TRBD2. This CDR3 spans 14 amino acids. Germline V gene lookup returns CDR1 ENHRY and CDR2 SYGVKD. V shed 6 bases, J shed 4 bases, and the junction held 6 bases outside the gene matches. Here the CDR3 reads CAIRTGTSADTQYF. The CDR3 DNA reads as TGTGCCATCAGGACCGGGACTAGTGCAGATACGCAGTATTTT.

The CDR3 DNA sequence: TGTGCCAGCAGTTTAAATTGGGGAACCTACGAGCAGTACTTC. Translating it yields CASSLNWGTYEQYF. The chain couples TRBV28 to TRBJ2-7; no definite D call. CDR1 is MDHEN and CDR2 is SYDVKM in the germline V gene. V shed 2 bases and J shed 2 bases, with 10 bases lying between them. The CDR3 runs 14 residues.

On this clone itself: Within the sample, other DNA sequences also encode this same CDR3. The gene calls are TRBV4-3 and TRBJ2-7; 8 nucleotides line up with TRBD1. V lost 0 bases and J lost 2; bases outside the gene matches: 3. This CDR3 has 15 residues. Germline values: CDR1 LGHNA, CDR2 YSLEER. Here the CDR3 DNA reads TGCGCCAGCAGCCAAGAGGGCAGGGGGCCCTACGAGCAGTACTTC. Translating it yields CASSQEGRGPYEQYF.

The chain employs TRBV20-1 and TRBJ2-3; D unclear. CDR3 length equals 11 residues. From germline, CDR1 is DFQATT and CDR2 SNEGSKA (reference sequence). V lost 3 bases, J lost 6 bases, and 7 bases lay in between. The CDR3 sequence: CSASWLDTQYF. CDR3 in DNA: TGCAGTGCTAGCTGGTTGGATACGCAGTATTTT.

The chain's CDR3 is CASSVTPGLSSYNEQFF. Here the CDR3 DNA reads TGTGCCAGCAGCGTGACACCGGGGCTAAGCTCCTACAATGAGCAGTTCTTC. J is TRBJ2-1 and V is TRBV9; D may correspond to TRBD1 or TRBD2 (5 bases each). V lost 2 bases and J 0 bases, leaving 15 bases between the germline ends. Per the germline V gene, CDR1 is SGDLS and CDR2 is YYNGEE. The CDR3 is 17 residues long. Together with reference TRBV9 and TRBJ2-1, the CDR3 gives the full variable domain: DSGVTQTPKHLITATGQRVTLRCSPRSGDLSVYWYQQSLDQGLQFLIQYYNGEERAKGNILERFSAQQFPDLHSELNLSSLELGDSALYFCASSVTPGLSSYNEQFFGPGTRLTVL.

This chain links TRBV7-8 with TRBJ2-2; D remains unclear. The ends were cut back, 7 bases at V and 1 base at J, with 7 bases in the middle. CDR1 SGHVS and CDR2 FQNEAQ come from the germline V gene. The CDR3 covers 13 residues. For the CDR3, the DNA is TGTGCCAGCACTCCACGGAACACCGGGGAGCTGTTTTTT. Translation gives CASTPRNTGELFF. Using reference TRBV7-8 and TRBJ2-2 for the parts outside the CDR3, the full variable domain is GAGVSQSPRYKVAKRGQDVALRCDPISGHVSLFWYQQALGQGPEFLTYFQNEAQLDKSGLPSDRFFAERPEGSVSTLKIQRTQQEDSAVYLCASTPRNTGELFFGEGSRLTVL.

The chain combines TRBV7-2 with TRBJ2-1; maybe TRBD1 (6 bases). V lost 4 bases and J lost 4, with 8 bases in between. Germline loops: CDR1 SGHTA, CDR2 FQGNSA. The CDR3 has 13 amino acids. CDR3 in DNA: TGTGCCAGCAGCTATGGACAGTACAATGAGCAGTTCTTC. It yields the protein CASSYGQYNEQFF. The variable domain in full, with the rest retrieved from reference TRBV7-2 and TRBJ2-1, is GAGVSQSPSNKVTEKGKDVELRCDPISGHTALYWYRQSLGQGLEFLIYFQGNSAPDKSGLPSDRFSAERTGGSVSTLTIQRTQQEDSAVYLCASSYGQYNEQFFGPGTRLTVL.

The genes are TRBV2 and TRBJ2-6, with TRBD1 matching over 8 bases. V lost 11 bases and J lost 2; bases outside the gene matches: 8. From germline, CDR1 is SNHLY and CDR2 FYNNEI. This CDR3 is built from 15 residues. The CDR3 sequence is CAGTQQGAGANVLTF. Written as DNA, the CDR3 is TGTGCCGGAACTCAACAGGGGGCTGGGGCCAACGTCCTGACTTTC.

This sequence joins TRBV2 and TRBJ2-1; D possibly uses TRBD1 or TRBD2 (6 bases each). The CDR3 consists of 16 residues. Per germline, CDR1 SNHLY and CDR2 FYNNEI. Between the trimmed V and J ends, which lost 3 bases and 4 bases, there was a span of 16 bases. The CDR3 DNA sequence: TGTGCCAGCAGTGACCGTGGGGGGCCAGGGTACAATGAGCAGTTCTTC. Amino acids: CASSDRGGPGYNEQFF.

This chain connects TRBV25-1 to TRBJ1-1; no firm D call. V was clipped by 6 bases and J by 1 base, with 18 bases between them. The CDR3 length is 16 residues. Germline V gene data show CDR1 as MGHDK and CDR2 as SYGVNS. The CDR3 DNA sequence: TGTGCCAGCAGCTCCTCCCCCCCCGACAAGAACACTGAAGCTTTCTTT. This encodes CASSSSPPDKNTEAFF. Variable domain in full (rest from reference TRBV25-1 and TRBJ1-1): EADIYQTPRYLVIGTGKKITLECSQTMGHDKMYWYQQDPGMELHLIHYSYGVNSTEKGDLSSESTVSRIRTEHFPLTLESARPSHTSQYLCASSSSPPDKNTEAFFGQGTRLTVV.

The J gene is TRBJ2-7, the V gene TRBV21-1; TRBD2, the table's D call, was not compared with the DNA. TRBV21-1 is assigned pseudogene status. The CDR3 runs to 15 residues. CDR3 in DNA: TGTGCCAGCAGCAAGGGACTAGTTGGGGGAGGCGAGCAGTACTTC. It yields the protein CASSKGLVGGGEQYF.

The CDR3 coding sequence is TGTGCCAGCAGTTTCTTCGGTTTTCGGGCGTCTTTCGCCGCCTACGAGCAGTACTTC. Protein: CASSFFGFRASFAAYEQYF. V usage is TRBV28 and J usage is TRBJ2-7, with unresolved D. CDR1 and CDR2 (germline): MDHEN, SYDVKM. The CDR3 extends over 19 amino acids. V shed 3 bases and J shed 2 bases, with 26 bases lying between them.

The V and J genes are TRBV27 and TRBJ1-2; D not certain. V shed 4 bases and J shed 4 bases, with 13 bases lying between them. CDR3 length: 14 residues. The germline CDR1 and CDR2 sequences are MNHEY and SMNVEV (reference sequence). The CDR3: CASSSDLRVYGYTF. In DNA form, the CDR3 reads TGTGCCAGCAGTTCAGACTTGAGGGTCTATGGCTACACCTTC.

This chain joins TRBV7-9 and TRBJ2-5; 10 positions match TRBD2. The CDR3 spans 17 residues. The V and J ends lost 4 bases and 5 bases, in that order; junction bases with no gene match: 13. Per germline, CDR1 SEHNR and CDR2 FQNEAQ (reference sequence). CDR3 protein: CASSSGTSAMKGETQYF. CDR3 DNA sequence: TGTGCCAGCAGCTCCGGGACTAGCGCCATGAAAGGGGAGACCCAGTACTTC.

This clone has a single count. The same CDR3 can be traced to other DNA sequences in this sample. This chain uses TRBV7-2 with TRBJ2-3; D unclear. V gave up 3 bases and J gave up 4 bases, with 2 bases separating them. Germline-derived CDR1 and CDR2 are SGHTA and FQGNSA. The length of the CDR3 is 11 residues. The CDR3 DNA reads TGTGCCAGCAGCTTCGCAGATACGCAGTATTTT. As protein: CASSFADTQYF.

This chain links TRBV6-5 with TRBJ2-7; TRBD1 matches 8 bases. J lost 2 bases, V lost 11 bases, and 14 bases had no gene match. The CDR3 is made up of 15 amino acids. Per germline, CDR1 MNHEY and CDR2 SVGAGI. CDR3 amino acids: CASQGAVSGTYEQYF. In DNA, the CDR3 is TGTGCCTCCCAGGGGGCGGTTAGCGGAACCTACGAGCAGTACTTC.